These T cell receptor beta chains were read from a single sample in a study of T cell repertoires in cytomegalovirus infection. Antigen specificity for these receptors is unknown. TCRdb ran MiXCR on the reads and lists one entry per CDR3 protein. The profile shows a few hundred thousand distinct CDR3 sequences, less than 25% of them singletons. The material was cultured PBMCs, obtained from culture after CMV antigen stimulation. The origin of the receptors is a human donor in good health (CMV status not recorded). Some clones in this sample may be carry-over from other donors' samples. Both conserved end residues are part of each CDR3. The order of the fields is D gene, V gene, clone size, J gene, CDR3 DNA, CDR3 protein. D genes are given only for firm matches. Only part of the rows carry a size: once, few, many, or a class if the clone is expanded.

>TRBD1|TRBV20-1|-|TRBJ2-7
TGCAGTGCTCCACGACAGGGGGGGGGCGAGCAGTACTTC
CSAPRQGGGEQYF
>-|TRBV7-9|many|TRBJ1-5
TGTGCCAGCACAGGGGAAAATCAGCCCCAGCATTTT
CASTGENQPQHF
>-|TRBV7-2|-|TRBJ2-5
TGTGCCAGCAGCCAACGGTTGCGGGTGGAGACCCAGTACTTC
CASSQRLRVETQYF
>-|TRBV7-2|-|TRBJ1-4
TGTGCCAGCAGCCTGGGGAATTCTAATGAAAAACTGTTTTTT
CASSLGNSNEKLFF
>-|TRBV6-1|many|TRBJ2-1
TGTGCCAGCAGTTTGCGGACTACCCTAAGCTCCTACAATGAGCAGTTCTTC
CASSLRTTLSSYNEQFF
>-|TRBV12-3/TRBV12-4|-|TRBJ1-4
TGTGCCAGCAAACTCCGGGACGGAGGTGAAAAACTGTTTTTT
CASKLRDGGEKLFF
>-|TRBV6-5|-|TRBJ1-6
TGTGCCAGCAGTTCAGGGGAAGCGGATAATTCACCCCTCCACTTT
CASSSGEADNSPLHF
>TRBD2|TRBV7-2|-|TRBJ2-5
TGTGCCAGCAGCCCCCATAGCGGGAGACGGGGAGAGACCCAGTACTTC
CASSPHSGRRGETQYF
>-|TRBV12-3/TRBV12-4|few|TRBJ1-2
TGTGCCAGCAGACAAAACTATGGCTACACCTTC
CASRQNYGYTF
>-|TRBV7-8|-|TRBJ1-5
TGTGCCAGCAGCTTAGCGGGACTGACTAATCAGCCCCAGCATTTT
CASSLAGLTNQPQHF
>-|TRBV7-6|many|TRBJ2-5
TGTGCCAGCAGCCCTACTAGATCCGAGACCCAGTACTTC
CASSPTRSETQYF
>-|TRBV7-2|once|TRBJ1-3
TGTGCCAGCAGCCTAATCTTGTGGGGGTTGTCTGGAAACACCATATATTTT
CASSLILWGLSGNTIYF
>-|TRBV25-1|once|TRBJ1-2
TGTGCCAGCAGTGAAGATTCGGCTTATAACTATGGCTACACCTTC
CASSEDSAYNYGYTF